This T cell receptor beta chain appears in the sequencing data of a study of cytomegalovirus exposure and HLA in healthy donors. As to this clone: An end of the junction differs from the germline gene, which may be a read error.

The CDR3 has 17 residues. Looked up from germline, CDR1 is KGHSH and CDR2 is LQKENI. Use of 60 Vbeta and 13 Jbeta primers characterized the PCR. Assay used: immunoSEQ multiplex PCR; TCRdb lists only in-frame clones, some missing. The sample has about 39,000 clones; the top ten hold 3% to 4%. V is TRBV18 and J is TRBJ2-3, with D perhaps matching TRBD1 (6 bases). The TCR was taken from a woman in her 30s in good health and CMV-seropositive. Sequenced: PBMCs. CDR3 residues: CASSPPTGPRITDTQYF. The CDR3 coding sequence is TGTGCCAGCTCTCCACCTACAGGGCCCCGCATTACAGATACGCAGTATTTT.